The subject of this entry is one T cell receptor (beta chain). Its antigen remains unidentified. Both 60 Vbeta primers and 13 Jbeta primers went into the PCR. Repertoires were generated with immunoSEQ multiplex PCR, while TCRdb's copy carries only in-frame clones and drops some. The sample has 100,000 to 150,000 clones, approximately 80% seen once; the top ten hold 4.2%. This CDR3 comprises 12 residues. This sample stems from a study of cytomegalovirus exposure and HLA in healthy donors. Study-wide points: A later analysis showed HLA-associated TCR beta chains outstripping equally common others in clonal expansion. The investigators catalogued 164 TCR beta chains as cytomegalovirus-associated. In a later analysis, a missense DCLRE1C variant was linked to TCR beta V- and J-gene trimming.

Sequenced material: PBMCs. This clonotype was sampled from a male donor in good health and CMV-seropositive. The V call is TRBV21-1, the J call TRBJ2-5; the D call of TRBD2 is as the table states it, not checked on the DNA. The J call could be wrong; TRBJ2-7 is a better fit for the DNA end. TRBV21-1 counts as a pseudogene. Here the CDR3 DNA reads TGTGCCAGCAGCAAAGAAAGAGGCGAGCAGTACTTC. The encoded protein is CASSKERGEQYF.